This entry lists 22 T cell receptor beta chains sequenced from one sample in a study of blood T cell repertoires in COVID-19. The protocol was immunoSEQ multiplex PCR, while the TCRdb copy is restricted to in-frame clones and leaves out a portion. The sample holds 75,000 to 95,000 clones; 75% to 90% are singletons and the top ten take about 2.7%. The sample taken for sequencing was peripheral blood. These receptors were collected from a human donor in a cohort sampled during active COVID-19.

The rearrangement links TRBV27 to TRBJ2-1; 10 nucleotides match TRBD2. Trimming cost V 5 bases and J 7 bases; bases outside gene matches: 17. The V gene's germline CDR1 is MNHEY and CDR2 SMNVEV (reference sequence). The CDR3 runs 18 residues. The DNA for the CDR3 is TGTGCCAGCAGTCCCAAGGTGTCCGTAGCGGGAGGTTGGAATGAGCAGTTCTTC. It specifies CASSPKVSVAGGWNEQFF.

This rearrangement joins TRBV11-2 to TRBJ2-5, with a possible D match to TRBD1 (6 bases). The CDR3 is made up of 16 amino acids. Germline V gene data show CDR1 as SGHAT and CDR2 as FQNNGV. V lost 1 base and J 1 base, leaving 13 bases between the germline ends. The CDR3 protein is CASSLGHQGRQETQYF. CDR3 nucleotides: TGTGCCAGCAGCTTAGGACATCAGGGGCGCCAAGAGACCCAGTACTTC.

This clone occurred once. This chain connects TRBV6-5 to TRBJ2-5; 7 positions agree with TRBD1. Germline V gives CDR1 MNHEY, CDR2 SVGAGI. This CDR3 comprises 13 residues. J was trimmed by 4 bases and V by 5 bases; bases with no gene match: 4. CDR3 sequence (DNA): TGTGCCAGCAGTACAGGGGATGTAGAGACCCAGTACTTC. Translating it yields CASSTGDVETQYF.

The V gene is TRBV7-9, the J gene TRBJ1-4, with D perhaps matching TRBD1 (6 bases). CDR1 SEHNR and CDR2 FQNEAQ come from the germline V gene (reference sequence). Trimming left V 1 base short and J 8 bases short, with 14 bases between. CDR3 length: 15 residues. CDR3 nucleotides: TGTGCCAGCAGCTTAGGATACAGGGATGCCGAAAAACTGTTTTTT. It specifies CASSLGYRDAEKLFF. The complete variable domain, with remaining parts taken from reference TRBV7-9 and TRBJ1-4, reads DTGVSQNPRHKITKRGQNVTFRCDPISEHNRLYWYRQTLGQGPEFLTYFQNEAQLEKSRLLSDRFSAERPKGSFSTLEIQRTEQGDSAMYLCASSLGYRDAEKLFFGSGTQLSVL.

The gene calls are TRBV6-1 and TRBJ1-2, with a tentative D call TRBD1 (5 bases). The CDR3 is 16 residues long. V was clipped by 1 base and J by 0 bases, with 12 bases between them. CDR1 and CDR2 from the germline V gene are MNHNS and SASEGT. In DNA form, the CDR3 reads TGTGCCAGCAGTGAAGACTATCGACAGACTAACTATGGCTACACCTTC. As protein: CASSEDYRQTNYGYTF.

This clone was found once. The J gene is TRBJ2-5, the V gene TRBV5-1, with TRBD1 matching over 9 bases. The CDR3 is 14 amino acids. With 3 bases clipped from V and 5 bases from J, the junction kept 5 bases outside the gene matches. Germline loops: CDR1 SGHRS, CDR2 YFSETQ. The CDR3 spells CASSSGQGMETQYF. For the CDR3, the DNA is TGCGCCAGCAGCTCAGGACAGGGGATGGAGACCCAGTACTTC.

The chain links TRBV5-6 to TRBJ2-5, with 12 bases identical to TRBD2. From germline, CDR1 is SGHDT and CDR2 YYEEEE. The CDR3 extends over 16 amino acids. With V trimmed by 3 bases and J by 2 bases, 5 bases remained unmatched. The CDR3 DNA sequence: TGTGCCAGCAGCTACGGACTAGCGGGACCACAAGAGACCCAGTACTTC. It encodes CASSYGLAGPQETQYF.

The chain couples TRBV4-3 to TRBJ2-3, with D possibly matching TRBD2 (6 bases). Per the germline V gene, CDR1 is LGHNA and CDR2 is YSLEER. With 4 bases removed from V and 5 bases from J, the gap between germline ends came to 13 bases. The CDR3 extends over 14 amino acids. Written as DNA, the CDR3 is TGCGCCAGCAGCCTAAACCAGGGAGGAGATACGCAGTATTTT. It encodes CASSLNQGGDTQYF.

The chain couples TRBV28 to TRBJ1-1; TRBD1 agrees at 9 bases. From germline, CDR1 is MDHEN and CDR2 SYDVKM. Trimming cost V 3 bases and J 3 bases; bases outside gene matches: 2. The CDR3 is made up of 14 amino acids. The DNA for the CDR3 is TGTGCCAGCAGTTTGACAGGGGGGTACACTGAAGCTTTCTTT. It translates to CASSLTGGYTEAFF.

The chain joins TRBV5-1 to TRBJ2-7; TRBD2 matches at 9 bases. The germline gives CDR1 SGHRS, CDR2 YFSETQ. The CDR3 totals 17 residues. J was trimmed by 6 bases and V by 4 bases; bases with no gene match: 17. The DNA of the CDR3 is TGCGCCAGCAGCAGGAACGGTGGTAGCGGGAGTTTACGCGAGCAGTACTTC. Translation gives CASSRNGGSGSLREQYF. The complete variable domain, with remaining parts taken from reference TRBV5-1 and TRBJ2-7, reads KAGVTQTPRYLIKTRGQQVTLSCSPISGHRSVSWYQQTPGQGLQFLFEYFSETQRNKGNFPGRFSGRQFSNSRSEMNVSTLELGDSALYLCASSRNGGSGSLREQYFGPGTRLTVT.

V and J are TRBV27 and TRBJ2-7; D is unclear. CDR3 size: 15 residues. Germline V lookup: CDR1 MNHEY, CDR2 SMNVEV (reference sequence). V was shortened by 1 base and J by 3 bases, with 13 bases between the two germline ends. The CDR3 sequence: CASSLYSKARYEQYF. The CDR3 region has the DNA TGTGCCAGCAGTTTATACAGCAAGGCCCGCTACGAGCAGTACTTC.

The CDR3 nucleotides read TGTGCCAGCAGCCCTACTTCGCTAAACACCGGGGAGCTGTTTTTT. Its translation: CASSPTSLNTGELFF. The rearrangement uses TRBV4-2 and TRBJ2-2; D gene uncertain. Trimming took off 4 bases at V and 2 bases at J, with 11 bases between the two ends. Per germline, CDR1 LGHNA and CDR2 YNFKEQ. The CDR3 is made up of 15 amino acids.

The chain employs TRBV4-1 and TRBJ2-1; 10 nucleotides align to TRBD2. The CDR3 has 20 amino acids. Trimming cost V 4 bases and J 5 bases; bases outside gene matches: 20. The germline CDR1 and CDR2 sequences are MGHRA and YSYEKL. The CDR3 protein is CASSRGPSAGGPSRNNEQFF. The CDR3 region has the DNA TGCGCCAGCAGCCGCGGCCCCTCAGCGGGAGGGCCCTCTCGCAACAATGAGCAGTTCTTC.

This clone was found once. The chain joins TRBV7-8 to TRBJ2-7; perhaps TRBD2 as D (5 bases). V lost 5 bases to trimming and J lost 5 bases, with 16 bases between them. The CDR3 has 14 residues. Germline V gene sequence: CDR1 SGHVS, CDR2 FQNEAQ. The CDR3 sequence: CASSADLLPNEQYF. The CDR3, as DNA: TGTGCCAGCAGCGCGGACTTACTACCTAACGAGCAGTACTTC.

This clone is judged medium-sized. The CDR3 nucleotides are TGTGCCAGCAGTGGGACTTCCTACAATGAGCAGTTCTTC. Its translation: CASSGTSYNEQFF. The J gene is TRBJ2-1, the V gene TRBV6-4, with D perhaps matching TRBD2 (5 bases). This CDR3 region has 13 residues. CDR1 is MRHNA, CDR2 SNTAGT, per germline. Between the trimmed V and J ends, which lost 4 bases and 1 base, there was a span of 5 bases.

The V gene is TRBV5-1, the J gene TRBJ1-1, with 8 bases fitting TRBD1. This CDR3 comprises 14 residues. Germline assignment: CDR1 SGHRS and CDR2 YFSETQ. V was clipped by 4 bases and J by 3 bases; unmatched bases: 5. The CDR3, as DNA: TGCGCCAGCAGCCTGGACAGGGTCGACACTGAAGCTTTCTTT. Its translation is CASSLDRVDTEAFF.

V is TRBV4-1 and J is TRBJ2-7; TRBD1 agrees at 8 bases. The CDR3 has 15 residues. The V and J ends lost 6 bases and 3 bases, in that order; junction bases with no gene match: 10. CDR1 MGHRA and CDR2 YSYEKL come from the germline V gene. CDR3 sequence (DNA): TGCGCCAGCAGTGTTCTACCCGGGACAGGCTACGAGCAGTACTTC. Translating gives CASSVLPGTGYEQYF.

The chain has TRBV4-1 and TRBJ1-5; no definite D call. V shed 3 bases and J shed 3 bases, with 15 bases lying between them. CDR1 and CDR2 from the germline V gene are MGHRA and YSYEKL. The CDR3 has 16 residues. The CDR3 sequence is CASSQGWIGDNQPQHF. In DNA form, the CDR3 reads TGCGCCAGCAGCCAGGGCTGGATCGGGGACAATCAGCCCCAGCATTTT.

This chain joins TRBV14 and TRBJ2-7, with 8 bases lining up with TRBD2. The CDR3 is 14 amino acids. Losses at the gene ends were 1 base for V and 6 bases for J; bases not matched to a gene: 5. CDR1 and CDR2 from the germline V gene are SGHDN and FVKESK. The CDR3 loop is CASSQGGLVAEQYF. The CDR3 DNA reads as TGTGCCAGCAGCCAAGGGGGACTAGTCGCCGAGCAGTACTTC.

The chain combines TRBV7-9 with TRBJ2-7; 12 bases align to TRBD2. The CDR3 has 18 amino acids. In germline, CDR1 is SEHNR, CDR2 FQNEAQ (reference sequence). With V trimmed by 0 bases and J by 1 base, 7 bases remained unmatched. The CDR3 nucleotides are TGTGCCAGCAGCTTAGCTTTCGGGCTAGCGGGGGGGTCCTACGAGCAGTACTTC. Its protein product is CASSLAFGLAGGSYEQYF. Together with reference TRBV7-9 and TRBJ2-7, the CDR3 gives the full variable domain: DTGVSQNPRHKITKRGQNVTFRCDPISEHNRLYWYRQTLGQGPEFLTYFQNEAQLEKSRLLSDRFSAERPKGSFSTLEIQRTEQGDSAMYLCASSLAFGLAGGSYEQYFGPGTRLTVT.

CDR3 loop: CATSKPGRGAYEQYF. Here the CDR3 DNA reads TGTGCCACCAGCAAACCAGGTAGGGGTGCCTACGAGCAGTACTTC. V is TRBV15 and J is TRBJ2-7; D is perhaps TRBD1 (5 bases). V was clipped by 4 bases and J by 2 bases, with 15 bases between them. This CDR3 is 15 amino acids long. Germline assignment: CDR1 LNHNV and CDR2 YYDKDF (reference sequence).

This chain uses TRBV5-4 with TRBJ2-1, with 12 bases fitting TRBD2. CDR1 and CDR2 from the germline V gene are SGHNT and YYREEE (reference sequence). After removal of 4 bases from V and 4 bases from J, the junction contained 3 bases not matched to a gene. CDR3 length: 15 residues. CDR3 loop: CASSRGTSGYNEQFF. The DNA for the CDR3 is TGTGCCAGCAGCCGGGGGACTAGCGGGTACAATGAGCAGTTCTTC.